This record concerns one TCR beta chain sequence. Its antigen is not yet known. Base qualities are not provided; no much larger clone lies one nucleotide away. The germline V end is reduced by 0 bases and the J end by 6 bases; junction bases left unmatched: 5. The CDR3 runs 15 amino acids, cysteine and phenylalanine included. Only the CDR3 part of the read is kept: 45 bases, read in frame from the first base. CDR1 SGHDN and CDR2 FVKESK were looked up in the germline V gene. No patient had received any treatment before thyroid surgery. Patient clinical samples collected from about 2011 to 2019 were retrospectively analysed using T-cell receptor beta sequencing. This specimen comes from a study of metastatic and nonmetastatic thyroid tumors (dated by TCRdb to the early 2020s). Context from the whole study: The researchers compared repertoires between peripheral blood samples and tumor or nodule tissue samples from patients with malignant or benign thyroid disease.

General study outcomes and caveats: In both blood and tumor samples, malignant tumors were reported to have significantly higher TCR beta diversity than benign nodules.

Receptor libraries were prepared by PCR. The listed sequencing device is Illumina HiSeq 4000. High-throughput sequencing was used to profile the CDR3 region of the TCR beta-chain in every patient. Regarding the original processing steps: A classifier to discriminate distant-metastatic papillary thyroid cancer patients was built from CDR3 differences across clinicopathological groups. The Shannon index was used to assess repertoire diversity, and the Morisita-Horn index was used to assess tumor-blood repertoire similarity. TCRdb trimmed public reads at Q25 via fastp, called clones via MiXCR and kept in-frame beta chains. These V and J calls are TCRdb output, not the study's own analysis. Within this sample are tens of thousands of clones, with around 25% of them counted one time only. The ten largest clones take up over 8.5% of the sample.

The specimen sequenced was blood. The V and J genes are TRBV14 and TRBJ1-2; 9 bases in the middle match TRBD1. The TCR was taken from a female donor with papillary thyroid cancer or a benign thyroid nodule (not recorded which). Some clones in this sample may be carry-over from other donors' samples. The sequenced DNA is TGTGCCAGCAGCCAAGAGGTTGGGACAGGGAATGGCTACACCTTC. Its protein product is CASSQEVGTGNGYTF. With all but the CDR3 taken from the reference TRBV14 and TRBJ1-2 genes, the full variable domain is: EAGVTQFPSHSVIEKGQTVTLRCDPISGHDNLYWYRRVMGKEIKFLLHFVKESKQDESGMPNNRFLAERTGGTYSTLKVQPAELEDSGVYFCASSQEVGTGNGYTFGSGTRLTVV.